Each of the 26 T cell receptor beta chains below was sequenced from the same sample in a study of T cell repertoires in cytomegalovirus infection. Via MiXCR, TCRdb re-called the reads, giving one row per CDR3 protein. The sample contains about 700,000 distinct CDR3 sequences, roughly 36% of which appear only once. Their antigen targets remain unknown. The sequences come from cultured PBMCs, collected from culture after CMV antigen stimulation. The receptors originated from a human donor in good health (CMV status not recorded). Some clones in this sample may be carry-over from other donors' samples.

The sample holds a few counts of this clonotype. The chain couples TRBV28 to TRBJ1-2; perhaps TRBD1 as D (5 bases). The V end lost 5 bases, the J end lost 7 bases, and 23 bases lay between the germline ends. This CDR3 is 16 amino acids long. Per the germline V gene, CDR1 is MDHEN and CDR2 is SYDVKM. The CDR3 loop reads CASSNPPQRGLGGYTF. The CDR3 region has the DNA TGTGCCAGCAGTAATCCCCCCCAGAGGGGATTAGGTGGCTACACCTTC.

This clonotype has just a few counts. This sequence joins TRBV7-8 and TRBJ2-1; no reliable D call. Per germline, CDR1 SGHVS and CDR2 FQNEAQ. The CDR3 consists of 13 residues. Trimming shortened V by 5 bases and J by 6 bases, and 11 bases separated the two germline ends. The CDR3: CASSRSLGNEQFF. CDR3 in DNA: TGTGCCAGCAGCCGATCCCTGGGCAATGAGCAGTTCTTC.

The chain combines TRBV20-1 with TRBJ2-2; tentatively, D is TRBD1 or TRBD2 (5 bases each). V was pared by 0 bases and J by 7 bases, with 18 bases between. This CDR3 comprises 16 residues. CDR1 DFQATT and CDR2 SNEGSKA come from the germline V gene (reference sequence). This CDR3 reads CSARDPRSRGVGELFF. DNA for the CDR3: TGCAGTGCTAGAGATCCCAGGTCTCGGGGCGTCGGGGAGCTGTTTTTT.

V and J are TRBV7-2 and TRBJ1-1, with D maybe TRBD1 (6 bases). V was pared by 4 bases and J by 3 bases, with 18 bases between. The germline V gene has CDR1 SGHTA and CDR2 FQGNSA. The CDR3 sequence is 16 residues long. CDR3 DNA: TGTGCCAGCAGCTGGAACCAGGGGCCCGCGTACACTGAAGCTTTCTTT. Protein sequence: CASSWNQGPAYTEAFF.

This clonotype has a handful of counts. CDR3 DNA sequence: TGCAGCGTACCCGGCGGGAGCAATCAGCCCCAGCATTTT. The encoded protein is CSVPGGSNQPQHF. The V gene is TRBV29-1, the J gene TRBJ1-5; the D is unclear. The CDR3 is 13 residues long. Looked up from germline, CDR1 is SQVTM and CDR2 is ANQGSEA. V shed 6 bases and J shed 1 base, with 10 bases lying between them.

The V call is TRBV28, the J call TRBJ1-5; D gene ambiguous. The germline CDR1 and CDR2 sequences are MDHEN and SYDVKM. This CDR3 has 15 amino acids. V was pared by 1 base and J by 9 bases, with 16 bases between. DNA of the CDR3: TGTGCCAGCAGTTTATCAGTAGGGTCGGGAGGGCCCCAGCATTTT. Translation gives CASSLSVGSGGPQHF.

This chain uses TRBV12-3 or TRBV12-4 with TRBJ2-3; 11 bases map to TRBD2. V gave up 7 bases and J gave up 4 bases; unmatched junction bases: 7. This CDR3 region has 15 residues. CDR3 loop: CASNPGLAESDTQYF. DNA of the CDR3: TGTGCCAGCAATCCGGGACTAGCGGAATCAGATACGCAGTATTTT.

DNA for the CDR3: TGTGCCAGTAGTATAATGGACAGCTCCTTTAGAGATACGCAGTATTTT. This encodes CASSIMDSSFRDTQYF. The chain employs TRBV19 and TRBJ2-3, with a possible D match to TRBD1 (6 bases). This CDR3 is built from 16 residues. Trimming removed 2 bases at V and 5 bases at J, with 17 bases between. Germline V gives CDR1 LNHDA, CDR2 SQIVND (reference sequence).

The CDR3 reads CASSRQGAYSNQPQHF. CDR3 nucleotides: TGTGCCAGCAGCCGACAGGGGGCTTACAGCAATCAGCCCCAGCATTTT. The chain employs TRBV6-6 and TRBJ1-5; 10 nucleotides agree with TRBD1. The V gene end was trimmed by 6 bases and the J gene end by 1 base; junction bases not matched to a gene: 6. The length of the CDR3 is 16 residues. Germline values: CDR1 MNHNY, CDR2 SVGAGI (reference sequence).

This clonotype was seen only once. The chain joins TRBV12-3 or TRBV12-4 to TRBJ2-5; 12 bases map to TRBD2. Unmatched junction bases numbered 12, after V lost 5 bases and J lost 5 bases. The CDR3 runs to 17 residues. This CDR3 is CASSQSSGGAWGETQYF. In DNA, the CDR3 is TGTGCCAGCAGTCAATCTAGCGGGGGGGCCTGGGGTGAGACCCAGTACTTC.

V gene TRBV2 combines with J gene TRBJ1-1; 8 bases are a match to TRBD1. The V segment lost 7 bases and the J segment 10 bases; nucleotides outside the gene matches: 8. The length of the CDR3 is 12 residues. CDR1 and CDR2 from the germline V gene are SNHLY and FYNNEI. CDR3 protein: CASNERTGLAFF. In nucleotides, the CDR3 is TGTGCCAGCAACGAGAGGACAGGGCTAGCTTTCTTT.

The chain combines TRBV6-1 with TRBJ2-7; D tentatively fits TRBD1 or TRBD2 (6 bases each). The CDR3 loop spans 16 amino acids. Germline lookup yields CDR1 MNHNS and CDR2 SASEGT. Trimming cost V 5 bases and J 1 base, with 18 bases left between them. The CDR3 bases are TGTGCCAGCAGTCGGAGGGCGTCAGGGGCATCCTACGAGCAGTACTTC. Its protein is CASSRRASGASYEQYF.

The genes are TRBV20-1 and TRBJ1-5; a possible D gene is TRBD1 (6 bases). V gave up 3 bases and J gave up 4 bases, with 19 bases separating them. The CDR3 consists of 16 residues. Germline assignment: CDR1 DFQATT and CDR2 SNEGSKA (reference sequence). CDR3 bases: TGCAGTGCTAGGTCATGGGGACAAGGACGGAATCAGCCCCAGCATTTT. Encoded protein: CSARSWGQGRNQPQHF.

The genes are TRBV9 and TRBJ2-1; the D gene is possibly TRBD1 (6 bases). Trimming shortened V by 0 bases and J by 4 bases, and 11 bases separated the two germline ends. The CDR3 spans 15 residues. Germline lookup yields CDR1 SGDLS and CDR2 YYNGEE. The CDR3, as DNA: TGTGCCAGCAGCGTAGCAGGGGATTTTTACAATGAGCAGTTCTTC. As protein: CASSVAGDFYNEQFF.

This clonotype was seen more than once but under ten times. This chain uses TRBV12-3 or TRBV12-4 with TRBJ2-1; 8 nucleotides line up with TRBD1. The CDR3 contains 14 residues. The V gene end was trimmed by 3 bases and the J gene end by 7 bases; junction bases not matched to a gene: 5. CDR3 sequence: CASSFWTGRNEQFF. DNA for the CDR3: TGTGCCAGCAGTTTCTGGACAGGGAGGAATGAGCAGTTCTTC.

This clonotype has a single count. CDR3 bases: TGTGCCAGCAGCGGACCCCTGGACAGGGATGGCTACACCTTC. This gives the protein CASSGPLDRDGYTF. This chain uses TRBV7-2 with TRBJ1-2, with 8 bases identical to TRBD1. The CDR3 runs to 14 residues. The germline CDR1 and CDR2 sequences are SGHTA and FQGNSA. With 5 bases clipped from V and 6 bases from J, the junction kept 8 bases outside the gene matches.

V and J are TRBV11-1 and TRBJ2-7; 7 nucleotides agree with TRBD1. Germline loops: CDR1 SGHAT, CDR2 FQDESV (reference sequence). V was clipped by 5 bases and J by 7 bases; unmatched bases: 14. CDR3 length: 15 amino acids. CDR3 region: CASSQTPTGRKEQYF. CDR3 in DNA: TGTGCCAGCAGCCAAACCCCGACAGGGAGAAAGGAGCAGTACTTC.

In its sample, this clonotype was seen a few times. The CDR3 DNA sequence: TGTGCCAGCAGCTCCTCGACTAGCCGAAGGAACACCGGGGAGCTGTTTTTT. Encoded protein: CASSSSTSRRNTGELFF. The chain links TRBV7-6 to TRBJ2-2, with 7 bases lining up with TRBD2. Germline assignment: CDR1 SGHVS and CDR2 FNYEAQ. V lost 4 bases, J lost 1 base, and 9 bases stayed unmatched. The CDR3 totals 17 residues.

CDR3 residues: CSTLAQISDTQYF. The CDR3 nucleotides read TGTTCCACCCTTGCCCAAATTTCGGATACGCAGTATTTT. The rearrangement uses TRBV7-9 and TRBJ2-3; D ambiguous. Germline assignment: CDR1 SEHNR and CDR2 FQNEAQ (reference sequence). This CDR3 is built from 13 residues.

The rearrangement links TRBV10-2 to TRBJ2-1, with D perhaps matching TRBD2 (5 bases). The germline V and J ends were trimmed by 4 bases and 4 bases, with 14 bases remaining between them. The CDR3 contains 15 residues. Germline assignment: CDR1 WSHSY and CDR2 SAAADI. The CDR3 is CASSAEASRYNEQFF. CDR3 DNA: TGCGCCAGCAGTGCGGAGGCTAGTCGGTACAATGAGCAGTTCTTC.

This clonotype came up once. V and J are TRBV20-1 and TRBJ2-2, with D perhaps TRBD2 (6 bases). Trimming stripped 6 bases from V and 2 bases from J, with 10 bases between. CDR1 is DFQATT, CDR2 SNEGSKA, per germline (reference sequence). The CDR3 extends over 13 amino acids. The chain's CDR3 is CSASGVNTGELFF. The CDR3 nucleotides read TGCAGTGCGTCGGGGGTCAACACCGGGGAGCTGTTTTTT.

V is TRBV5-1 and J is TRBJ2-1; D possibly corresponds to TRBD2 (5 bases). Germline CDR1 is SGHRS and CDR2 is YFSETQ. This CDR3 has 15 amino acids. The V gene lost 3 bases and the J gene lost 7 bases, with 17 bases spanning the gap. CDR3 nucleotides: TGCGCCAGCAGCTCCGGGGATGGACCGCCGAATGAGCAGTTCTTC. Residues: CASSSGDGPPNEQFF.

The chain carries TRBV20-1 and TRBJ2-3; 8 bases are a match to TRBD1. From germline, CDR1 is DFQATT and CDR2 SNEGSKA (reference sequence). The CDR3 covers 15 residues. J lost 5 bases, V lost 3 bases, and 10 bases had no gene match. CDR3 loop: CSASSTAGGKDTQYF. The CDR3 nucleotides are TGCAGTGCTAGTAGTACGGCAGGGGGCAAAGATACGCAGTATTTT.

This clonotype was detected ten times or more. V is TRBV7-8 and J is TRBJ2-1, with 7 bases fitting TRBD1. The CDR3 has 16 residues. The germline CDR1 and CDR2 sequences are SGHVS and FQNEAQ. Trimming cost V 1 base and J 2 bases; bases outside gene matches: 5. The CDR3 loop reads CASSLEGRGTYNEQFF. As DNA, the CDR3 is TGTGCCAGCAGCTTAGAGGGCAGGGGGACCTACAATGAGCAGTTCTTC.

The genes are TRBV18 and TRBJ2-1; TRBD2 agrees at 8 bases. Unmatched junction bases numbered 8, after V lost 5 bases and J lost 8 bases. There are 14 residues in the CDR3. Germline CDR1 reads KGHSH; CDR2 reads LQKENI. CDR3 coding DNA: TGTGCCAGCTCATCACTTCCGGGGGGGCATGAGCAGTTCTTC. Its translation is CASSSLPGGHEQFF. The complete variable domain, with remaining parts taken from reference TRBV18 and TRBJ2-1, reads NAGVMQNPRHLVRRRGQEARLRCSPMKGHSHVYWYRQLPEEGLKFMVYLQKENIIDESGMPKERFSAEFPKEGPSILRIQQVVRGDSAAYFCASSSLPGGHEQFFGPGTRLTVL.

This clonotype came up a few times. This sequence joins TRBV6-1 and TRBJ1-1, with D perhaps TRBD1 (5 bases). This CDR3 has 17 residues. CDR1 is MNHNS and CDR2 is SASEGT in the germline V gene. V was shortened by 4 bases and J by 1 base, with 19 bases between the two germline ends. The CDR3 reads CASSVVGRLGTNTEAFF. The CDR3 DNA reads as TGTGCCAGCAGTGTTGTTGGTAGGTTAGGGACGAACACTGAAGCTTTCTTT.